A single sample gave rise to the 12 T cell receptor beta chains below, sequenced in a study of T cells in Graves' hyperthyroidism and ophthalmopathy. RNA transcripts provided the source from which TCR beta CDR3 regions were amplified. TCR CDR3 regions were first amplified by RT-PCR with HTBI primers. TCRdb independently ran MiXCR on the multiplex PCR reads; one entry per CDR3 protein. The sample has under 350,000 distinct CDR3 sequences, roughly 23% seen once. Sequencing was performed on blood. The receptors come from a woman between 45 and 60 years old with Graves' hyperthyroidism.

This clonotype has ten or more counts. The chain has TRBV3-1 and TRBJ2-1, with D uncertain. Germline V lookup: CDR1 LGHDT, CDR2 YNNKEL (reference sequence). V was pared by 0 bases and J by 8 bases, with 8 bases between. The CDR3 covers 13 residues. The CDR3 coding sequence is TGTGCCAGCAGCCAAGATATGAGAGATGAGCAGTTCTTC. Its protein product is CASSQDMRDEQFF.

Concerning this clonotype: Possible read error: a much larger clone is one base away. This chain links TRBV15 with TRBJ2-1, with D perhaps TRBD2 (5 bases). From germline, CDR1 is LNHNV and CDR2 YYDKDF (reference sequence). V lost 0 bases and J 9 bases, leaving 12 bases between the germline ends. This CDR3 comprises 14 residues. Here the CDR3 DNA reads TGTGCCACCAGCAGAGAGGCGGGTTACGGTGAGCAGTTCTTC. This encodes CATSREAGYGEQFF.

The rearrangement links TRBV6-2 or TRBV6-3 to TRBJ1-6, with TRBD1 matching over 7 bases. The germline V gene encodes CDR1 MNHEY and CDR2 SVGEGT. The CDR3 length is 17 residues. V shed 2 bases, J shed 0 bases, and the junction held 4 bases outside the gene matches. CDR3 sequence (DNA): TGTGCCAGCAGTTACCAACAGGGGAGCTCCTATAATTCACCCCTCCACTTT. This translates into CASSYQQGSSYNSPLHF.

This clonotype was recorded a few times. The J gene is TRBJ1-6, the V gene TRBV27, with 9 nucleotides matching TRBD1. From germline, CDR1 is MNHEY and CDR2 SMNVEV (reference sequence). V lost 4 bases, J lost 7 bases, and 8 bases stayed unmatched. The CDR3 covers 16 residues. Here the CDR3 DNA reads TGTGCCAGCAGTTGGAGCCGGACAGGGGCCAATTCACCCCTCCACTTT. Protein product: CASSWSRTGANSPLHF.

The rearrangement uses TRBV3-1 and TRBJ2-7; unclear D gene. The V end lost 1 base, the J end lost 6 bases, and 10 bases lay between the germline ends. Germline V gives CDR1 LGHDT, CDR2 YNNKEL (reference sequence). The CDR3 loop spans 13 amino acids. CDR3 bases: TGTGCCAGCAGCCAAGTAGCCGTAGCCGAGCAGTACTTC. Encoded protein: CASSQVAVAEQYF.

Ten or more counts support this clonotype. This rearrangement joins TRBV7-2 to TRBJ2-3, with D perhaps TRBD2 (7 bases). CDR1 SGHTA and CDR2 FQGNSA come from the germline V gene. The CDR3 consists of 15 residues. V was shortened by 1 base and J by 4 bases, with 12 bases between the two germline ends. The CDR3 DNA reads TGTGCCAGCAGCTTAGGTACAGGGAGGGCAGATACGCAGTATTTT. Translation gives CASSLGTGRADTQYF.

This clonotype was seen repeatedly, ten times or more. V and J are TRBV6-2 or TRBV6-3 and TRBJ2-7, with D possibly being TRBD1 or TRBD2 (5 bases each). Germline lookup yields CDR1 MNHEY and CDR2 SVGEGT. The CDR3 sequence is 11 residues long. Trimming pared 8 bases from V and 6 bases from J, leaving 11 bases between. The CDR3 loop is CASGTFGEQYF. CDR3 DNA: TGTGCCAGCGGGACGTTCGGCGAGCAGTACTTC.

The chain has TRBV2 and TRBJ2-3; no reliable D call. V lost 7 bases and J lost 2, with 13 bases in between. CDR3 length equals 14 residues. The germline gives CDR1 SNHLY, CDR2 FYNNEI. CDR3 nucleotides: TGTGCCAGCACCCCTGAGGCGACCACAGATACGCAGTATTTT. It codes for CASTPEATTDTQYF.

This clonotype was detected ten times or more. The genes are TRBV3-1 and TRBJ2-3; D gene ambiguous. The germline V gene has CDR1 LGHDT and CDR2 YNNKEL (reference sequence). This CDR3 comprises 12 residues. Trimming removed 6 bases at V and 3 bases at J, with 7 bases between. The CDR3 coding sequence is TGTGCCAGCAGTCGAGGAACAGATACGCAGTATTTT. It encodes CASSRGTDTQYF.

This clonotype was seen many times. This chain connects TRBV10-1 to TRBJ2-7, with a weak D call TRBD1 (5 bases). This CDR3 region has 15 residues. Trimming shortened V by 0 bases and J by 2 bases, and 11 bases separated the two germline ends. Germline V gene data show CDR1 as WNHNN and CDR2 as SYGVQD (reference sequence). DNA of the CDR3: TGCGCCAGCAGTGAGTCGGGGCAGGTTCCCTACGAGCAGTACTTC. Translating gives CASSESGQVPYEQYF.

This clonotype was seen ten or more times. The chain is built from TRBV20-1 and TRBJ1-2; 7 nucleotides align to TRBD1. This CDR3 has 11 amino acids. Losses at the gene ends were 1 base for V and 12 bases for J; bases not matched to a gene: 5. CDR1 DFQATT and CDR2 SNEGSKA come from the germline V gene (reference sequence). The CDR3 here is CSARVDRVNTF. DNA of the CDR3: TGCAGTGCTAGAGTCGACAGGGTCAACACCTTC.

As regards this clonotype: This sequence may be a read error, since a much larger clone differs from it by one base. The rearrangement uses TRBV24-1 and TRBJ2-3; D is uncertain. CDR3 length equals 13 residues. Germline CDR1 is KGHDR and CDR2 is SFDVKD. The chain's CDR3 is CATSDSSTDMQYF. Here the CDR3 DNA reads TGTGCCACCAGTGATTCCTCCACAGATATGCAGTATTTT.